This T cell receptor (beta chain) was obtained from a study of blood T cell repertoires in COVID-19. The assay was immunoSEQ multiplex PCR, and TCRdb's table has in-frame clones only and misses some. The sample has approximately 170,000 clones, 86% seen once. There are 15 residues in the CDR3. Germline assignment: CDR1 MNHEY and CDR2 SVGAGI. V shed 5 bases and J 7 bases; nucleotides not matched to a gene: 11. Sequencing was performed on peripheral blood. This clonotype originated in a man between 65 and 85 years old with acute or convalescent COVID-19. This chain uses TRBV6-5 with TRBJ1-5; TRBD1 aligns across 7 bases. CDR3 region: CASSPWTGPLQPQHF. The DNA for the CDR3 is TGTGCCAGCAGTCCCTGGACAGGACCCCTCCAGCCCCAGCATTTT.